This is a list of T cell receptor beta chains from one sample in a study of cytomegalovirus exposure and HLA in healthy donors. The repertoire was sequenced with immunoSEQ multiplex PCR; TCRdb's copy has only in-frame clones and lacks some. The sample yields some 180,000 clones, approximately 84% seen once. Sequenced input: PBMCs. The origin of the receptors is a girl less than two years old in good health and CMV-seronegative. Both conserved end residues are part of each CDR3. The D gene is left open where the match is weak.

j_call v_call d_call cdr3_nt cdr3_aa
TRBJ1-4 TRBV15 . TGTGCCACCAGCAGAGACAGGGGCGCAAGTGAAAAACTGTTTTTT CATSRDRGASEKLFF
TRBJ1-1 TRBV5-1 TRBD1 TGCGCCAGCAGCTTCAGGACAGGGACGAACACTGAAGCTTTCTTT CASSFRTGTNTEAFF
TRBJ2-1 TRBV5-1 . TGCGCCAGCAGCTTAAGACAGGCCTTCTACAATGAGCAGTTCTTC CASSLRQAFYNEQFF
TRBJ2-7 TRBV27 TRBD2 TGTGCCAGCCGGTATAGCGGGAAGTCCTACGAGCAGTACTTC CASRYSGKSYEQYF
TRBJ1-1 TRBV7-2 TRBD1 TGTGCCAGCAGCGGGGGCAGGGGGATATTAAACACTGAAGCTTTCTTT CASSGGRGILNTEAFF
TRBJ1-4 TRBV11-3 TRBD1 TGTGCCAGCAGCGTCGGACAGGGGAGGAATGAAAAACTGTTTTTT CASSVGQGRNEKLFF
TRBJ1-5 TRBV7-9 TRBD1 TGTGCCGGCAGCACAGGGGGTTTCCATCAGCCCCAGCATTTT CAGSTGGFHQPQHF
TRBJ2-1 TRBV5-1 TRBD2 TGCGCCAGCAGCTTAACGACTAGCGGGGGGAGTGAGCAGTTCTTC CASSLTTSGGSEQFF
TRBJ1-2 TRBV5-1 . TGCGCCAGCAGCTTGTCGGGGGGTACTAACTATGGCTACACCTTC CASSLSGGTNYGYTF
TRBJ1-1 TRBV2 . TGTGCCAGCCGGGTAGTGAACACTGAAGCTTTCTTT CASRVVNTEAFF
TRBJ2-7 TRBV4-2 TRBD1 TGTGCCAGCAGCCAAGAACGACAGGGGGGCGAGCAGTACTTC CASSQERQGGEQYF
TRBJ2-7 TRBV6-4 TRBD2 TGTGCCAGCAGTGATAGTAGCGGGAGTGGTGATTGGGCCTACGAGCAGTACTTC CASSDSSGSGDWAYEQYF
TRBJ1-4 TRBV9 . TGTGCCAGCAGCGTAGCCGGGGCGGGACCGCAAAATGAAAAACTGTTTTTT CASSVAGAGPQNEKLFF
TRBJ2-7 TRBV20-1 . TGCAGTGCTGAGGACAGCCACGAGCAGTACTTC CSAEDSHEQYF